The 9 T cell receptor beta chains in this list originate from one sample, sequenced in a study of cytomegalovirus exposure and HLA in healthy donors. The PCR ran on 60 Vbeta and 13 Jbeta primers. Using immunoSEQ multiplex PCR, the repertoire was profiled, and TCRdb retains in-frame clones only, with some absent. The sample shows 120,000 or so clones, 80% of them seen only once. The sequenced material came from PBMCs. These receptors all come from a man between 25 and 39 years old in good health and CMV-seronegative.

A few counts support this clone. The junction departs from germline at one end; a sequencing error may be responsible. The chain joins TRBV6-5 to TRBJ2-7; weak D call: TRBD1 (5 bases). There are 12 residues in the CDR3. CDR1 is MNHEY, CDR2 SVGAGI, per germline. The chain's CDR3 is CASSATVYEQYF. The CDR3 nucleotides are TGCGCCAGCAGCGCGACAGTCTACGAGCAGTACTTC.

This chain links TRBV30 with TRBJ2-5; D is unclear. TRBJ2-7 explains the end of the DNA better; the J call may be wrong. The CDR3 is 12 residues long. Germline V CDR1 and CDR2: GTSNPN, SVGIG (reference sequence). The chain's CDR3 is CAWSVPRYEQYF. CDR3 nucleotides: TGTGCCTGGAGTGTACCCCGCTACGAGCAGTACTTC.

The V and J genes are TRBV18 and TRBJ1-4; D may be TRBD1 (6 bases). Per the germline V gene, CDR1 is KGHSH and CDR2 is LQKENI. The V end was cut by 5 bases, the J end by 6 bases, with 10 bases between. The CDR3 consists of 13 residues. The CDR3 loop reads CASSESGDEKLFF. CDR3 nucleotide sequence: TGTGCCAGCTCAGAGTCAGGGGATGAAAAACTGTTTTTT.

The rearrangement links TRBV7-2 to TRBJ2-5; 9 bases map to TRBD1. Germline CDR1 and CDR2: SGHTA and FQGNSA. With V trimmed by 5 bases and J by 0 bases, 10 bases remained unmatched. The CDR3 has 17 amino acids. The CDR3 spells CASSKGTGYGDQETQYF. DNA for the CDR3: TGTGCCAGCAGCAAAGGGACAGGGTACGGGGACCAAGAGACCCAGTACTTC.

The chain joins TRBV30 to TRBJ2-1, with a tentative D call TRBD2 (7 bases). The CDR3 sequence is 15 residues long. Germline V gene sequence: CDR1 GTSNPN, CDR2 SVGIG (reference sequence). The V and J ends lost 0 bases and 8 bases respectively, with 17 bases between them. This chain's CDR3 is CAWSVGGGPLYEQFF. The CDR3 DNA reads as TGTGCCTGGAGTGTAGGGGGGGGCCCCTTGTATGAGCAGTTCTTC.

This clone was picked up a small number of times. V gene TRBV6-5 combines with J gene TRBJ2-5; 14 bases agree with TRBD2. This CDR3 has 15 residues. CDR1 and CDR2 (germline): MNHEY, SVGAGI. V was clipped by 5 bases and J by 5 bases; unmatched bases: 4. Written as DNA, the CDR3 is TGTGCCAGCAGTACCGGGACTAGCGGGAGCGAGACCCAGTACTTC. This sequence encodes CASSTGTSGSETQYF.

This chain connects TRBV7-2 to TRBJ2-2; unclear D gene. With 6 bases removed from V and 0 bases from J, the gap between germline ends came to 5 bases. The CDR3 consists of 13 residues. CDR1 is SGHTA, CDR2 FQGNSA, per germline. Written as DNA, the CDR3 is TGTGCCAGCAGATATACGAACACCGGGGAGCTGTTTTTT. Translation gives CASRYTNTGELFF.

The V and J genes are TRBV19 and TRBJ2-7; 10 positions agree with TRBD1. This CDR3 contains 14 residues. In germline, CDR1 is LNHDA, CDR2 SQIVND (reference sequence). The J segment lost 7 bases and the V segment lost 4 bases, leaving 7 bases of the junction unmatched. This CDR3 reads CASSTGQGMKEQYF. The DNA for the CDR3 is TGTGCCAGTAGTACGGGACAGGGGATGAAAGAGCAGTACTTC.

V usage is TRBV28 and J usage is TRBJ2-5; TRBD1 matches at 7 bases. CDR1 is MDHEN and CDR2 is SYDVKM in the germline V gene. There are 16 residues in the CDR3. Trimming took 6 bases from V and 1 from J; bases not matched to a gene: 11. CDR3 region: CASSQPRTGAQETQYF. The CDR3 region has the DNA TGTGCCAGCAGCCAACCAAGAACAGGGGCCCAAGAGACCCAGTACTTC. Full variable domain (missing parts from reference TRBV28 and TRBJ2-5): DVKVTQSSRYLVKRTGEKVFLECVQDMDHENMFWYRQDPGLGLRLIYFSYDVKMKEKGDIPEGYSVSREKKERFSLILESASTNQTSMYLCASSQPRTGAQETQYFGPGTRLLVL.